These 22 T cell receptor beta chains were all obtained from the same sample, sequenced in a study of blood T cell repertoires in COVID-19. Generated by immunoSEQ multiplex PCR, the TCRdb table keeps only in-frame clones and is missing some. The sample records approximately 270,000 clones, 80% to 90% being singletons. The sample consisted of peripheral blood. Receptors were obtained from a woman aged 70 to 79 with acute or convalescent COVID-19.

The chain recombines TRBV18 with TRBJ1-2; no reliable D call. The CDR3 runs to 13 residues. Trimming took 2 bases from V and 7 from J, leaving 11 bases between them. Germline CDR1 and CDR2: KGHSH and LQKENI. This chain's CDR3 is CASSPDGTGGYTF. Here the CDR3 DNA reads TGTGCCAGCTCACCAGACGGTACGGGTGGCTACACCTTC.

The rearrangement uses TRBV19 and TRBJ1-5; 7 bases are a match to TRBD1. The CDR3 sequence is 16 residues long. Per germline, CDR1 LNHDA and CDR2 SQIVND (reference sequence). V shed 6 bases and J 6 bases; nucleotides not matched to a gene: 14. The CDR3 here is CASRGDRERPFQPQHF. Written as DNA, the CDR3 is TGTGCCAGTAGAGGTGACAGGGAAAGACCATTTCAGCCCCAGCATTTT.

This chain connects TRBV6-5 to TRBJ1-4; D possibly corresponds to TRBD1 (6 bases). Trimming pared 6 bases from V and 5 bases from J, leaving 10 bases between. The CDR3 runs 13 residues. Per germline, CDR1 MNHEY and CDR2 SVGAGI. The CDR3 sequence: CASRGAFNEKLFF. CDR3 nucleotide sequence: TGTGCCAGCAGGGGGGCCTTCAATGAAAAACTGTTTTTT.

The V call is TRBV11-2, the J call TRBJ2-1; 8 bases are a match to TRBD2. The CDR3 loop spans 16 amino acids. V was pared by 1 base and J by 7 bases, with 9 bases of the junction left unmatched. Germline V CDR1 and CDR2: SGHAT, FQNNGV. CDR3 coding DNA: TGTGCCAGCAGCTTAGCCAGCGGGGGTCAGGGAAATGAGCAGTTCTTC. Translating it yields CASSLASGGQGNEQFF. The full variable domain, rest sourced from reference TRBV11-2 and TRBJ2-1, is EAGVAQSPRYKIIEKRQSVAFWCNPISGHATLYWYQQILGQGPKLLIQFQNNGVVDDSQLPKDRFSAERLKGVDSTLKIQPAKLEDSAVYLCASSLASGGQGNEQFFGPGTRLTVL.

V gene TRBV24-1 combines with J gene TRBJ2-6; D is unresolved. Germline V gene lookup returns CDR1 KGHDR and CDR2 SFDVKD. V dropped 4 bases and J dropped 0 bases, with 9 bases sitting between them. The CDR3 covers 16 residues. Written as DNA, the CDR3 is TGTGCCACCAGTGAGGCCTCAGTCTCTGGGGCCAACGTCCTGACTTTC. It is translated as CATSEASVSGANVLTF.

The chain employs TRBV6-5 and TRBJ1-1; 9 bases agree with TRBD1. Germline lookup yields CDR1 MNHEY and CDR2 SVGAGI. The length of the CDR3 is 13 residues. With V trimmed by 6 bases and J by 9 bases, 8 bases remained unmatched. As DNA, the CDR3 is TGTGCCAGCAGACCACAGGGGGCGAGGCAAGCTTTCTTT. It yields the protein CASRPQGARQAFF.

The chain employs TRBV12-5 and TRBJ1-3, with D unclear. Trimming removed 7 bases from V and 2 bases from J, with 12 bases in between. Germline V gene data show CDR1 as LGHNT and CDR2 as FRNRAP. The CDR3 spans 14 residues. In DNA form, the CDR3 reads TGTGCTAGTGCCCCCGGCACAGCTGGAAACACCATATATTTT. Protein product: CASAPGTAGNTIYF.

The chain recombines TRBV5-8 with TRBJ2-7; TRBD1 aligns across 10 bases. Germline V CDR1 and CDR2: SGHTS, YDEGEE. J lost 5 bases, V lost 4 bases, and 6 bases had no gene match. There are 14 residues in the CDR3. The CDR3 here is CASSRTGGTNEQYF. In nucleotides, the CDR3 is TGTGCCAGCAGCCGGACAGGGGGAACTAACGAGCAGTACTTC.

The chain employs TRBV27 and TRBJ1-5; TRBD1 matches 7 bases. CDR1 and CDR2 (germline): MNHEY, SMNVEV (reference sequence). The CDR3 is 19 residues long. V was pared by 5 bases and J by 11 bases, with 27 bases of the junction left unmatched. The CDR3 is CASSPRTAAMGQPSMSQHF. As DNA, the CDR3 is TGTGCCAGCAGTCCACGTACGGCTGCAATGGGACAGCCCTCCATGTCCCAGCATTTT.

The chain combines TRBV7-6 with TRBJ2-5; possibly TRBD1 for D (8 bases). With 8 bases removed from V and 1 base from J, the gap between germline ends came to 17 bases. There are 15 residues in the CDR3. CDR1 and CDR2 from the germline V gene are SGHVS and FNYEAQ. The DNA for the CDR3 is TGTGCCAGCGTGACTACAGGGGGGGTCCAAGAGACCCAGTACTTC. This encodes CASVTTGGVQETQYF.

The CDR3 region is CASSSGTANYGYTF. The CDR3 region has the DNA TGTGCCAGCAGTTCTGGGACAGCTAACTATGGCTACACCTTC. The genes are TRBV6-1 and TRBJ1-2; 7 bases align to TRBD1. CDR3 length: 14 residues. Germline trimming cut 5 bases from V and 0 bases from J; bases unmatched to any gene: 3. In germline, CDR1 is MNHNS, CDR2 SASEGT.

The chain uses TRBV7-9 and TRBJ1-2; D gene ambiguous. CDR1 SEHNR and CDR2 FQNEAQ come from the germline V gene (reference sequence). Trimming cost V 5 bases and J 0 bases, with 7 bases left between them. The CDR3 runs 13 residues. The CDR3 protein is CASSREANYGYTF. In nucleotides, the CDR3 is TGTGCCAGCAGCCGAGAGGCTAACTATGGCTACACCTTC.

V is TRBV3-1 (or the pseudogene TRBV3-2) and J is TRBJ1-2; tentative D call: TRBD1 (6 bases). CDR1 LGHDT and CDR2 YNNKEL come from the germline V gene (reference sequence). This CDR3 region has 14 residues. The V gene lost 4 bases and the J gene lost 4 bases, with 13 bases spanning the gap. In DNA, the CDR3 is TGTGCCAGCAGCCGAGACAGGATCGGCTATGGCTACACCTTC. It translates to CASSRDRIGYGYTF.

The chain links TRBV9 to TRBJ1-1, with TRBD1 matching over 7 bases. The CDR3 contains 13 residues. The ends lost 2 bases at V and 7 bases at J; junction bases unmatched: 5. Germline loops: CDR1 SGDLS, CDR2 YYNGEE. The CDR3 DNA sequence: TGTGCCAGCAGCGTCCGGGACAGCCGTGAAGCTTTCTTT. Translating it yields CASSVRDSREAFF.

This clone occurred once. Without the conserved terminal phenylalanine or tryptophan, this CDR3 likely stems from a read error. V is TRBV5-4 and J is TRBJ1-2; a weak D match, TRBD1 (6 bases). Germline loops: CDR1 SGHNT, CDR2 YYREEE (reference sequence). This CDR3 has 16 residues. V was pared by 3 bases and J by 7 bases, with 22 bases between. The CDR3 DNA follows: TGTGCCAGCAGCTACCCTATTGTAGGGGGTCCCTCTGGCTACACCCTC. This sequence encodes CASSYPIVGGPSGYTL.

CDR3 amino acids: CAWSPGGTEAFF. The CDR3 DNA reads TGTGCCTGGAGTCCAGGGGGCACTGAAGCTTTCTTT. This rearrangement joins TRBV30 to TRBJ1-1, with 7 bases identical to TRBD1. The CDR3 runs 12 residues. The V gene end was trimmed by 2 bases and the J gene end by 4 bases; junction bases not matched to a gene: 1. Germline loops: CDR1 GTSNPN, CDR2 SVGIG (reference sequence).

The chain uses TRBV7-9 and TRBJ1-1; 10 nucleotides match TRBD1. Germline V gene data show CDR1 as SEHNR and CDR2 as FQNEAQ (reference sequence). There are 15 residues in the CDR3. With V trimmed by 3 bases and J by 5 bases, 6 bases remained unmatched. The CDR3 spells CASSLRQGADTEAFF. CDR3 nucleotide sequence: TGTGCCAGCAGCTTGCGACAGGGGGCAGATACTGAAGCTTTCTTT.

This clone occurred once. This chain joins TRBV13 and TRBJ1-2; D gene unclear. The CDR3 totals 14 residues. Germline CDR1 PRHDT, CDR2 FYEKMQ (reference sequence). The ends were cut back, 5 bases at V and 0 bases at J, with 10 bases in the middle. The CDR3 region has the DNA TGTGCCAGCAGCGCAGGTCCGACTAACTATGGCTACACCTTC. Translation gives CASSAGPTNYGYTF.

This chain links TRBV2 with TRBJ1-4; 7 bases line up with TRBD1. This CDR3 contains 15 residues. Germline V CDR1 and CDR2: SNHLY, FYNNEI. The V gene end was trimmed by 6 bases and the J gene end by 8 bases; junction bases not matched to a gene: 12. In DNA form, the CDR3 reads TGTGCCAGCAGGACTACCACGGGACAGCTCGAAAAACTGTTTTTT. It encodes CASRTTTGQLEKLFF.

This rearrangement joins TRBV7-8 to TRBJ2-7, with 7 bases identical to TRBD2. V shed 5 bases, J shed 5 bases, and the junction held 12 bases outside the gene matches. The CDR3 spans 15 residues. The germline V gene has CDR1 SGHVS and CDR2 FQNEAQ. CDR3 bases: TGTGCCAGCAGCCCTATGAGGGGAGGGATCCACGAGCAGTACTTC. Its translation is CASSPMRGGIHEQYF.

This clone was seen a single time. The rearrangement links TRBV24-1 to TRBJ2-5; the match to TRBD1 covers 12 bases. The ends lost 3 bases at V and 4 bases at J; junction bases unmatched: 5. Germline V gene sequence: CDR1 KGHDR, CDR2 SFDVKD. This CDR3 spans 16 amino acids. CDR3: CATSDPGTGGGETQYF. The CDR3 nucleotides are TGTGCCACCAGTGATCCAGGGACAGGGGGCGGAGAGACCCAGTACTTC.

This chain uses TRBV2 with TRBJ2-2; TRBD2 aligns across 13 bases. V was clipped by 6 bases and J by 5 bases; unmatched bases: 3. This CDR3 contains 15 residues. The V gene's germline CDR1 is SNHLY and CDR2 FYNNEI. The CDR3 is CASSQTSGGTGELFF. CDR3 nucleotide sequence: TGTGCCAGCAGCCAGACTAGCGGGGGGACCGGGGAGCTGTTTTTT.